One and the same sample provided the 29 T cell receptor beta chains below, sequenced in a study of Tregs in tolerant kidney transplant recipients. TCRdb keeps only in-frame clones here, not all; method: immunoSEQ multiplex PCR. The sample carries around 77,000 clones, roughly 98% recorded once. The sequencing here drew on CD4+ T cells from blood, taken before the transplant. These receptors were obtained from a human donor who received a combined kidney and bone marrow transplant.

This sequence joins TRBV5-6 and TRBJ1-6; D unclear. CDR3 length: 15 amino acids. Trimming shortened V by 2 bases and J by 0 bases, and 6 bases separated the two germline ends. Per germline, CDR1 SGHDT and CDR2 YYEEEE. For the CDR3, the DNA is TGTGCCAGCAGCTTACCAGGCTCCTATAATTCACCCCTCCACTTT. Protein sequence: CASSLPGSYNSPLHF.

V gene TRBV19 combines with J gene TRBJ2-5, with a weak D call TRBD1 (5 bases). Deletions cut 5 bases from V and 2 bases from J, with 12 bases between. This CDR3 comprises 14 residues. Germline CDR1 LNHDA, CDR2 SQIVND (reference sequence). The CDR3 coding sequence is TGTGCCAGTAGTCTCAAAAGGGGTCAAGAGACCCAGTACTTC. This sequence encodes CASSLKRGQETQYF.

The chain joins TRBV15 to TRBJ1-2; unclear D gene. This CDR3 contains 15 residues. The V end was cut by 0 bases, the J end by 6 bases, with 14 bases between. Looked up from germline, CDR1 is LNHNV and CDR2 is YYDKDF (reference sequence). CDR3 sequence reads: CATSRDPTVSNGYTF. CDR3 DNA sequence: TGTGCCACCAGCAGAGATCCCACGGTTTCGAATGGCTACACCTTC.

This chain joins TRBV6-1 and TRBJ2-1; no firm D call. The germline gives CDR1 MNHNS, CDR2 SASEGT. The V gene lost 4 bases and the J gene lost 0 bases, with 22 bases spanning the gap. The CDR3 runs to 19 residues. CDR3 nucleotides: TGTGCCAGCAGTGCCAGACCAAGCGTCCCCCTTAACTCCTACAATGAGCAGTTCTTC. Translated: CASSARPSVPLNSYNEQFF.

The chain has TRBV6-5 and TRBJ2-1; 9 bases align to TRBD2. Germline V gives CDR1 MNHEY, CDR2 SVGAGI. The ends lost 6 bases at V and 2 bases at J; junction bases unmatched: 2. The CDR3 totals 14 residues. The CDR3: CASRGTSTYNEQFF. CDR3 in DNA: TGTGCCAGCAGAGGGACTAGCACCTACAATGAGCAGTTCTTC.

The chain is built from TRBV11-1 and TRBJ2-2; 9 bases agree with TRBD2. This CDR3 is 16 amino acids long. CDR1 is SGHAT and CDR2 is FQDESV in the germline V gene (reference sequence). The V gene end was trimmed by 3 bases and the J gene end by 4 bases; junction bases not matched to a gene: 6. CDR3 DNA sequence: TGTGCCAGCAGCTTGGAAAGCGGGAGGTTCACCGGGGAGCTGTTTTTT. This gives the protein CASSLESGRFTGELFF.

The rearrangement uses TRBV19 and TRBJ2-2; 9 bases match TRBD1. Looked up from germline, CDR1 is LNHDA and CDR2 is SQIVND (reference sequence). The CDR3 is made up of 17 amino acids. Trimming took 4 bases from V and 4 from J; bases not matched to a gene: 10. The CDR3 DNA is TGTGCCAGTAGTAGAAGAACAGGGGGCAGTGGCACCGGGGAGCTGTTTTTT. Amino acids: CASSRRTGGSGTGELFF. The variable domain in full, with the rest retrieved from reference TRBV19 and TRBJ2-2, is DGGITQSPKYLFRKEGQNVTLSCEQNLNHDAMYWYRQDPGQGLRLIYYSQIVNDFQKGDIAEGYSVSREKKESFPLTVTSAQKNPTAFYLCASSRRTGGSGTGELFFGEGSRLTVL.

This chain links TRBV11-3 with TRBJ1-4; D not resolved. This CDR3 has 15 residues. Germline V gene data show CDR1 as SGHNT and CDR2 as YENEEA. V was cut by 5 bases and J by 4 bases, with 14 bases left in between. CDR3 amino acids: CASSRQTALNEKLFF. CDR3 in DNA: TGTGCCAGCAGCCGTCAAACAGCCCTTAATGAAAAACTGTTTTTT.

This rearrangement joins TRBV7-9 to TRBJ1-5; 8 bases are shared with TRBD1. CDR1 SEHNR and CDR2 FQNEAQ come from the germline V gene (reference sequence). Trimming cost V 3 bases and J 9 bases; bases outside gene matches: 1. The length of the CDR3 is 12 residues. DNA of the CDR3: TGTGCCAGCAGCTTCGACAGGGGGCCCCAGCATTTT. This codes for CASSFDRGPQHF.

A single count supports this clone. J is TRBJ2-7 and V is TRBV5-1, with 13 positions matching TRBD2. Germline trimming cut 0 bases from V and 5 bases from J; bases unmatched to any gene: 11. The CDR3 loop spans 18 amino acids. Germline CDR1 is SGHRS and CDR2 is YFSETQ. CDR3 amino acids: CASSLVLAGGLPSNEQYF. For the CDR3, the DNA is TGCGCCAGCAGCTTGGTACTAGCGGGAGGGCTACCTTCCAACGAGCAGTACTTC. The full variable domain, its missing parts supplied by reference TRBV5-1 and TRBJ2-7, is KAGVTQTPRYLIKTRGQQVTLSCSPISGHRSVSWYQQTPGQGLQFLFEYFSETQRNKGNFPGRFSGRQFSNSRSEMNVSTLELGDSALYLCASSLVLAGGLPSNEQYFGPGTRLTVT.

This chain connects TRBV7-9 to TRBJ2-2; D is perhaps TRBD1 (5 bases). CDR3 length: 16 residues. Trimming stripped 4 bases from V and 5 bases from J, with 17 bases between. Germline V CDR1 and CDR2: SEHNR, FQNEAQ (reference sequence). CDR3 bases: TGTGCCAGCAGCTCATTAGGGCCCCAGGGAACCGGGGAGCTGTTTTTT. This encodes CASSSLGPQGTGELFF.

This clone has a single count. The J gene is TRBJ2-1, the V gene TRBV18; TRBD2 is a possible D gene (5 bases). This CDR3 has 15 residues. V lost 6 bases and J 2 bases, leaving 14 bases between the germline ends. Germline loops: CDR1 KGHSH, CDR2 LQKENI. The CDR3 bases are TGTGCCAGCTCCCCGGACTTCCGGGCCTACAATGAGCAGTTCTTC. This gives the protein CASSPDFRAYNEQFF.

The chain's CDR3 is CASSETGGVKAFF. The CDR3 bases are TGTGCCAGCAGTGAAACTGGGGGGGTTAAAGCTTTCTTT. The rearrangement joins TRBV6-1 to TRBJ1-1, with TRBD1 as a possible D gene (5 bases). The germline V gene has CDR1 MNHNS and CDR2 SASEGT. The CDR3 runs 13 residues. V dropped 2 bases and J dropped 9 bases, with 13 bases sitting between them.

This clone was observed a handful of times. The J gene is TRBJ1-5, the V gene TRBV2; D uncertain. The CDR3 has 12 amino acids. V shed 8 bases and J shed 7 bases, with 12 bases lying between them. Germline lookup yields CDR1 SNHLY and CDR2 FYNNEI. This chain's CDR3 is CASSQSSQPQHF. CDR3 nucleotides: TGTGCCAGCTCACAGTCTAGCCAGCCCCAGCATTTT.

The chain employs TRBV30 and TRBJ1-6; 8 bases agree with TRBD1. There are 14 residues in the CDR3. V trimming: 5 bases; J trimming: 5 bases; junction bases outside the gene matches: 5. The germline gives CDR1 GTSNPN, CDR2 SVGIG (reference sequence). Here the CDR3 reads CAWLTGGDNSPLHF. CDR3 nucleotides: TGTGCCTGGTTAACAGGGGGGGATAATTCACCCCTCCACTTT.

V usage is TRBV4-2 and J usage is TRBJ1-1; D perhaps matches TRBD1 (6 bases). Germline V gives CDR1 LGHNA, CDR2 YNFKEQ. The CDR3 consists of 13 residues. With 7 bases removed from V and 4 bases from J, the gap between germline ends came to 13 bases. The DNA for the CDR3 is TGTGCCAGCAACTCACAGGGTGCCACTGAAGCTTTCTTT. This sequence encodes CASNSQGATEAFF.

The rearrangement joins TRBV11-3 to TRBJ2-5, with 7 bases identical to TRBD2. The CDR3 covers 14 residues. Germline-derived CDR1 and CDR2 are SGHNT and YENEEA. Losses at the gene ends were 0 bases for V and 5 bases for J; bases not matched to a gene: 3. DNA for the CDR3: TGTGCCAGCAGCTTAGACGGGAGGAGGGAGACCCAGTACTTC. Its protein is CASSLDGRRETQYF. The variable domain in full, with the rest retrieved from reference TRBV11-3 and TRBJ2-5, is EAGVVQSPRYKIIEKKQPVAFWCNPISGHNTLYWYLQNLGQGPELLIRYENEEAVDDSQLPKDRFSAERLKGVDSTLKIQPAELGDSAVYLCASSLDGRRETQYFGPGTRLLVL.

This chain connects TRBV4-1 to TRBJ2-1; 11 bases line up with TRBD1. CDR1 MGHRA and CDR2 YSYEKL come from the germline V gene. V shed 5 bases, J shed 9 bases, and the junction held 9 bases outside the gene matches. This CDR3 comprises 15 residues. Here the CDR3 DNA reads TGCGCCAGCAGCAACGGACAGGGGGCGCTTGGTGAGCAGTTCTTC. Translation gives CASSNGQGALGEQFF.

The CDR3 here is CASSLHGPGKLADTQYF. CDR3 bases: TGTGCCAGCAGCCTCCACGGCCCGGGTAAACTAGCAGATACGCAGTATTTT. V usage is TRBV11-2 and J usage is TRBJ2-3; the D gene is possibly TRBD2 (5 bases). Germline V gene lookup returns CDR1 SGHAT and CDR2 FQNNGV. CDR3 size: 17 residues. The V and J ends lost 5 bases and 4 bases respectively, with 22 bases between them.

This clone was observed once. The chain recombines TRBV4-2 with TRBJ2-7; 8 nucleotides align to TRBD1. Germline assignment: CDR1 LGHNA and CDR2 YNFKEQ. The CDR3 extends over 17 amino acids. J was trimmed by 9 bases and V by 3 bases; bases with no gene match: 19. The CDR3 coding sequence is TGTGCCAGCAGCCATAACGTGCTCGGGACAGGATCCGTGGGGCAGTACTTC. Residues: CASSHNVLGTGSVGQYF.

The chain employs TRBV5-1 and TRBJ2-2, with TRBD1 matching 9 bases. There are 18 residues in the CDR3. V was clipped by 8 bases and J by 6 bases; unmatched bases: 20. Germline CDR1 is SGHRS and CDR2 is YFSETQ. CDR3 DNA: TGCGCCAGTCGCCCAAGAGGGCGGACAGGGGAGAGGGCCGGGGAGCTGTTTTTT. This encodes CASRPRGRTGERAGELFF.

This clone came up once. The junction departs from the called germline gene at one end, perhaps through a read error. The chain uses TRBV7-3 and TRBJ2-1; 7 bases line up with TRBD1. The CDR3 is made up of 16 amino acids. CDR1 is SGHTA and CDR2 is FQGTGA in the germline V gene. The chain's CDR3 is CASSLTSGTAYDEQFF. The DNA of the CDR3 is TGTGCCAGCAGCTTAACATCTGGGACAGCCTACGATGAGCAGTTCTTC.

The chain combines TRBV9 with TRBJ1-4; D ambiguous. CDR3 size: 15 residues. V was pared by 0 bases and J by 3 bases, with 9 bases between. Germline lookup yields CDR1 SGDLS and CDR2 YYNGEE. CDR3 in amino acids: CASSVVPAANEKLFF. The DNA of the CDR3 is TGTGCCAGCAGCGTAGTCCCAGCGGCTAATGAAAAACTGTTTTTT.

The chain recombines TRBV5-4 with TRBJ1-3; 9 bases fit TRBD1. The ends lost 4 bases at V and 8 bases at J; junction bases unmatched: 13. Germline V gene data show CDR1 as SGHNT and CDR2 as YYREEE (reference sequence). This CDR3 has 16 residues. The CDR3: CASSRFAGQGKDTIYF. The CDR3 bases are TGTGCCAGCAGCCGTTTTGCGGGACAGGGTAAAGACACCATATATTTT.

The chain uses TRBV7-6 and TRBJ2-3; no clear D. With 4 bases removed from V and 4 bases from J, the gap between germline ends came to 12 bases. This CDR3 has 14 amino acids. The germline CDR1 and CDR2 sequences are SGHVS and FNYEAQ. The CDR3 region has the DNA TGTGCCAGCAGCTCCCATCCGAGCGCAGATACGCAGTATTTT. Translating it yields CASSSHPSADTQYF.

The sample holds one count of this clone. The chain recombines TRBV7-5 with TRBJ1-1. TRBV7-5 is annotated as a pseudogene. The CDR3 has 17 amino acids. CDR3 protein: CVRRRQGGKGMNTEAFF. The CDR3 nucleotides are TGTGTCAGAAGGCGGCAGGGAGGGAAGGGGATGAACACTGAAGCTTTCTTT.

The rearrangement joins TRBV7-2 to TRBJ2-5, with D maybe TRBD2 (5 bases). Germline V lookup: CDR1 SGHTA, CDR2 FQGNSA. The CDR3 contains 15 residues. Deletions cut 5 bases from V and 4 bases from J, with 17 bases between. The CDR3 reads CASSSPDGSGETQYF. The CDR3 bases are TGTGCCAGCAGCAGCCCTGATGGGAGCGGAGAGACCCAGTACTTC. The full variable domain, in which reference TRBV7-2 and TRBJ2-5 provide the parts outside the CDR3, is GAGVSQSPSNKVTEKGKDVELRCDPISGHTALYWYRQSLGQGLEFLIYFQGNSAPDKSGLPSDRFSAERTGGSVSTLTIQRTQQEDSAVYLCASSSPDGSGETQYFGPGTRLLVL.

This chain's CDR3 is CASSQSTGGAYEQYF. The CDR3, as DNA: TGCGCCAGCAGTCAATCGACAGGGGGTGCCTACGAGCAGTACTTC. This chain joins TRBV23-1 and TRBJ2-7, with 9 bases fitting TRBD1. TRBV23-1 carries the ORF label, with uncertain function. Losses at the gene ends were 0 bases for V and 2 bases for J; bases not matched to a gene: 2. The CDR3 contains 15 residues.

The chain carries TRBV15 and TRBJ2-3; TRBD2 aligns across 10 bases. V was pared by 2 bases and J by 2 bases, with 4 bases of the junction left unmatched. The CDR3 runs to 16 residues. The germline gives CDR1 LNHNV, CDR2 YYDKDF (reference sequence). CDR3: CATSRRSGGFTDTQYF. The CDR3 DNA follows: TGTGCCACCAGCAGACGTAGCGGGGGGTTCACAGATACGCAGTATTTT.